The rows below give T cell receptor beta chains drawn from one sample of a study of blood T cell repertoires in COVID-19. Sequencing used immunoSEQ multiplex PCR; TCRdb keeps in-frame clones, though not all of them. Among more than 60,000 clones, roughly 85% were seen once, and the ten largest hold approximately 20%. Sequenced sample: peripheral blood. The source of these receptors is a human donor in a cohort sampled during active COVID-19. Each CDR3 is given with its conserved first and last residue. Each record gives: D gene, J gene, V gene, clone size, CDR3 DNA, CDR3 protein. The D gene is left open where the match is weak. Expanded clones are given a class, and other clones once, few, many or no size at all.

>.|TRBJ1-2|TRBV10-3|.
TGTGCCCCCCAGTGGGCCGCCTCCTATGGCTACACCTTC
CAPQWAASYGYTF
>TRBD2|TRBJ2-2|TRBV6-4|.
TGTGCCAGCAGTGACGGGTCGAGGACTAGCGGGGGTGTGGAGCTGTTTTTT
CASSDGSRTSGGVELFF
>TRBD1|TRBJ1-1|TRBV2|.
TGTGCCAGCACCTCCAGGACAGGGGGTGACACTGAAGCTTTCTTT
CASTSRTGGDTEAFF
>TRBD2|TRBJ2-1|TRBV18|.
TGTGCCAGCTCACCCGGGACTAGCGGGGTATTGGAGCAGTTCTTC
CASSPGTSGVLEQFF
>TRBD1|TRBJ2-7|TRBV2|.
TGTGCCAGCAGCCCAGACAGGGGTTACTCCTACGAGCAGTACTTC
CASSPDRGYSYEQYF
>TRBD1|TRBJ2-7|TRBV15|.
TGTGCCACCAGCCGTCCGGGACAGGGATCCTACGAGCAGTACTTC
CATSRPGQGSYEQYF
>.|TRBJ2-5|TRBV9|few
TGTGCCAGCAGCGTCCCCGGGAAAGAGACCCAGTACTTC
CASSVPGKETQYF
>TRBD1|TRBJ2-2|TRBV7-2|.
TGTGCCAGCAGCCGGGACAGGCCCACCGGGGAGCTGTTTTTT
CASSRDRPTGELFF
>.|TRBJ2-3|TRBV7-2|.
TGTGCCAGCAGCCCTACACTAATCCAGAGCACAGATACGCAGTATTTT
CASSPTLIQSTDTQYF
>TRBD2|TRBJ2-2|TRBV3-1/TRBV3-2|.
TGTGCCAGCAGCCATCTAGCGGGGGGGCCGGCCGGGGAGCTGTTTTTT
CASSHLAGGPAGELFF
>TRBD2|TRBJ2-2|TRBV2|.
TGTGCCAGCAGTGGGACTAGGCGGGCCACCGGGGAGCTGTTTTTT
CASSGTRRATGELFF
>.|TRBJ2-2|TRBV2|.
TGTGCCAGCAGAGGAGAGAACACCGGGGAGCTGTTTTTT
CASRGENTGELFF
>TRBD2|TRBJ2-1|TRBV30|.
TGTGCCTGGAGTGCTAGCGGGGGGGGAAATGAGCAGTTCTTC
CAWSASGGGNEQFF
>TRBD1|TRBJ1-4|TRBV19|few
TGTGCCAGTAACCCGGGACAGGTTTCTGAAAAACTGTTTTTT
CASNPGQVSEKLFF
>.|TRBJ1-1|TRBV9|.
TGTGCCAGCAGCGTAGCGGGACAGAACACTGAAGCTTTCTTT
CASSVAGQNTEAFF
>TRBD2|TRBJ2-7|TRBV4-1|.
TGCGCCAGCAGCCAAGATTTACTAGCGGGGGGTTACGAGCAGTACTTC
CASSQDLLAGGYEQYF
>TRBD1|TRBJ1-2|TRBV23-1|.
TGCGCCAGCAGTCAAACCGGACAGGGGGCAGGGGATGGCTACACCTTC
CASSQTGQGAGDGYTF
>.|TRBJ1-1|TRBV18|.
TGTGCCAGCTCATCCGAGCAGGGGACTGAAGCTTTCTTT
CASSSEQGTEAFF
>TRBD1|TRBJ1-1|TRBV25-1|.
TGTGCCAGCAGTGAACCGGACAGGTACACTGAAGCTTTCTTT
CASSEPDRYTEAFF
>.|TRBJ1-5|TRBV3-1/TRBV3-2|.
TGTGCCAGCAGCCACTCCCCGGGGGTTAGCAATCAGCCCCAGCATTTT
CASSHSPGVSNQPQHF
>TRBD2|TRBJ2-3|TRBV5-4|.
TGTGCCAGCAGCCCTAGCGGGGGGGCTCCAGATACGCAGTATTTT
CASSPSGGAPDTQYF
>TRBD2|TRBJ2-3|TRBV5-6|.
TGTGCCAGCAGCTTGACTAGCGGGGGGACAACTAGCACAGATACGCAGTATTTT
CASSLTSGGTTSTDTQYF
>TRBD1|TRBJ1-2|TRBV19|.
TGTGCCAGTAGTAACGGACAGGGAGTTTGGGAGGGCTACACCTTC
CASSNGQGVWEGYTF
>.|TRBJ2-3|TRBV7-9|.
TGTGCCAGCAGCTTACGGCAGGGTACAGATACGCAGTATTTT
CASSLRQGTDTQYF
>.|TRBJ1-3|TRBV6-5|.
TGTGCCAGCAGTTTGTACAGGGATGGAAACACCATATATTTT
CASSLYRDGNTIYF
>.|TRBJ1-3|TRBV6-5|once
TGTGCCAGCAGAAGGAGGGGTTCTGGAAACACCATATATTTT
CASRRRGSGNTIYF
>TRBD1|TRBJ2-7|TRBV13|.
TGTGCCAGCAGCTCAGCACAGGGGGTTAGCTCCTACGAGCAGTACTTC
CASSSAQGVSSYEQYF
>.|TRBJ1-1|TRBV6-5|.
TGTGCCAGCACCCCCAAGGGGACTGTTTTGTCTGAAGCTTTCTTT
CASTPKGTVLSEAFF
>.|TRBJ1-5|TRBV6-4|.
TGTGCCAGCAGTTTGAACAGGACCGGCAATCAGCCCCAGCATTTT
CASSLNRTGNQPQHF
>.|TRBJ1-6|TRBV21-1|.
TGTGCCAGCAGCAAGGGAGCGATTAATTCACCCCTCCACTTT
CASSKGAINSPLHF
>.|TRBJ1-1|TRBV15|.
TGTGCCACCAGCGGGGACACCAACACTGAAGCTTTCTTT
CATSGDTNTEAFF
>.|TRBJ1-5|TRBV5-6|.
TGTGCCAGCAGCCCGGGACAAATCAATCAGCCCCAGCATTTT
CASSPGQINQPQHF
>TRBD2|TRBJ2-5|TRBV2|.
TGTGCCAGCTTAACCTTGGGACTAGCTTCCGAGACCCAGTACTTC
CASLTLGLASETQYF
>.|TRBJ2-7|TRBV7-9|.
TGTGCCAGCAGCCTTACAGGGTCCTGGGACGAGCAGTACTTC
CASSLTGSWDEQYF
>TRBD2|TRBJ2-3|TRBV3-1/TRBV3-2|.
TGTGCCAGCAGCCAAGATCAACTAGCGGGGGGGCTCGGCACAGATACGCAGTATTTT
CASSQDQLAGGLGTDTQYF
>TRBD1|TRBJ1-2|TRBV6-6|.
TGTGCCAGCAGTACTGGGACAGGGGGCGACGGCTACACCTTC
CASSTGTGGDGYTF
>.|TRBJ1-2|TRBV28|.
TGTGCCAGCATTGGTCTGAGCTATGGCTACACCTTC
CASIGLSYGYTF
>TRBD2|TRBJ2-2|TRBV5-1|.
TGCGCCAGCAGCCCCCAAGCTAGCGGGGGGGCCGCCGGGGAGCTGTTTTTT
CASSPQASGGAAGELFF
>.|TRBJ1-1|TRBV23-1|.
TGCGCCAGCAGTCAACTTCAGGGGAAGAACACTGAAGCTTTCTTT
CASSQLQGKNTEAFF
>.|TRBJ2-2|TRBV11-3|few
TGTGCCAGCAGCCCCAATTTTGTCGGGGAGCTGTTTTTT
CASSPNFVGELFF